A single sample is the source of the 18 T cell receptor beta chains below, sequenced in a study of identical twins. Each CDR3 protein gets one entry after TCRdb re-called the 5' RACE reads with MiXCR. The data hold around 490,000 distinct CDR3 sequences, with roughly 13% observed a single time. The same data also went into a second study, on yellow fever vaccine responses in identical twins.

The sequenced sample consisted of CD4+ T cells sorted from blood. The receptors here all came from a woman under 30 in good health.

This clonotype appeared a few times. The V and J genes are TRBV9 and TRBJ2-7, with D tentatively TRBD2 (5 bases). CDR1 SGDLS and CDR2 YYNGEE come from the germline V gene. Trimming removed 0 bases from V and 0 bases from J, with 10 bases in between. This CDR3 spans 15 amino acids. DNA for the CDR3: TGTGCCAGCAGCGTAGGGGAGAGGAGCTCCTACGAGCAGTACTTC. Translated: CASSVGERSSYEQYF.

At least ten counts were recorded for this clonotype. This chain joins TRBV10-3 and TRBJ1-2; D unresolved. The germline V gene has CDR1 ENHRY and CDR2 SYGVKD. The CDR3 consists of 13 residues. V lost 0 bases, J lost 4 bases, and 6 bases lay in between. The CDR3 DNA sequence: TGTGCCATCAGTGAGTCCACAGCCTATGGCTACACCTTC. Translating gives CAISESTAYGYTF.

At least ten counts were recorded for this clonotype. CDR3 in amino acids: CASSLQRRTDSNQPQHF. The CDR3 DNA sequence: TGCGCCAGCAGCTTGCAGCGGCGAACTGATAGCAATCAGCCCCAGCATTTT. V and J are TRBV5-1 and TRBJ1-5; the D is unclear. Germline CDR1 and CDR2: SGHRS and YFSETQ. The CDR3 runs 17 residues. Trimming stripped 1 base from V and 0 bases from J, with 14 bases between.

For this clonotype: At one boundary the junction diverges from the germline segment, which might be a read error. The chain couples TRBV7-9 to TRBJ2-7; D possibly corresponds to TRBD2 (5 bases). The germline V gene has CDR1 SEHNR and CDR2 FQNEAQ (reference sequence). The CDR3 runs 14 residues. The CDR3 spells CAGSSPPSSNEQYF. CDR3 in DNA: TGTGCCGGCAGCTCCCCTCCTAGCTCCAACGAGCAGTACTTC.

This clonotype was observed a handful of times. CDR3 DNA sequence: TGTGCCAGCAGCTTAATCGGGGGGAACACTGAAGCTTTCTTT. Protein sequence: CASSLIGGNTEAFF. This chain connects TRBV7-3 to TRBJ1-1; possibly TRBD1 for D (5 bases). In germline, CDR1 is SGHTA, CDR2 FQGTGA. The CDR3 contains 14 residues. Between the trimmed V and J ends, which lost 1 base and 1 base, there was a span of 7 bases.

This clonotype was detected a few times. The chain has TRBV6-8 and TRBJ1-1; D gene uncertain. Germline assignment: CDR1 MNHGY and CDR2 SAAAGT. V lost 2 bases and J 0 bases, leaving 13 bases between the germline ends. The CDR3 is 16 residues long. The DNA for the CDR3 is TGTGCCAGCAGTTACGATGTACAGTGGCTGAACACTGAAGCTTTCTTT. This sequence encodes CASSYDVQWLNTEAFF.

This clonotype was picked up a small number of times. The DNA for the CDR3 is TGTGCCAGCATGGACAGGGGGTCACATTCACCCCTCCACTTT. Amino acids: CASMDRGSHSPLHF. The chain recombines TRBV3-1 with TRBJ1-6; 10 nucleotides match TRBD1. Trimming removed 7 bases from V and 8 bases from J; junction bases left unmatched: 5. This CDR3 is 14 amino acids long. CDR1 LGHDT and CDR2 YNNKEL come from the germline V gene (reference sequence).

This clonotype has ten or more counts. The rearrangement joins TRBV7-9 to TRBJ2-7; no clear D. Germline lookup yields CDR1 SEHNR and CDR2 FQNEAQ (reference sequence). This CDR3 has 13 residues. V was cut by 6 bases and J by 6 bases, with 15 bases left in between. The DNA of the CDR3 is TGTGCCAGCAGTCGAGGAGTTGGGTCCGAGCAGTACTTC. This gives the protein CASSRGVGSEQYF.

This clonotype was seen a handful of times. V and J are TRBV30 and TRBJ2-1; D remains ambiguous. The V gene's germline CDR1 is GTSNPN and CDR2 SVGIG (reference sequence). CDR3 length: 15 amino acids. With 0 bases removed from V and 1 base from J, the gap between germline ends came to 10 bases. The CDR3 coding sequence is TGTGCCTGGAGTGTATCTGGGGTGTCCTACAATGAGCAGTTCTTC. It yields the protein CAWSVSGVSYNEQFF. Filled out from reference TRBV30 and TRBJ2-1, the complete variable domain reads SQTIHQWPATLVQPVGSPLSLECTVEGTSNPNLYWYRQAAGRGLQLLFYSVGIGQISSEVPQNLSASRPQDRQFILSSKKLLLSDSGFYLCAWSVSGVSYNEQFFGPGTRLTVL.

This clonotype was seen a handful of times. The chain employs TRBV7-2 and TRBJ2-1, with 10 bases that match TRBD2. The germline CDR1 and CDR2 sequences are SGHTA and FQGNSA. The CDR3 has 16 amino acids. V trimming: 6 bases; J trimming: 7 bases; junction bases outside the gene matches: 12. CDR3 DNA: TGTGCCAGCAGTTCACAGAGCGGGGGGGCGAGAAATGAGCAGTTCTTC. This codes for CASSSQSGGARNEQFF.

This clonotype was seen more than once but under ten times. The J gene is TRBJ2-1, the V gene TRBV20-1, with 12 bases matching TRBD2. Germline CDR1 DFQATT, CDR2 SNEGSKA (reference sequence). The CDR3 totals 15 residues. Trimming at V came to 6 bases and at J to 7 bases, leaving 10 bases not matched to a gene. The CDR3 nucleotides read TGCAGTGCCTTACTGAGGACTAGCGGGATGAATGAGCAGTTCTTC. Translated: CSALLRTSGMNEQFF.

The V gene is TRBV12-5, the J gene TRBJ2-2; 12 bases align to TRBD2. The CDR3 has 19 residues. Looked up from germline, CDR1 is LGHNT and CDR2 is FRNRAP. V gave up 2 bases and J gave up 2 bases; unmatched junction bases: 9. The CDR3 is CASGLPTSGRLLNTGELFF. CDR3 in DNA: TGTGCTAGTGGTTTGCCCACTAGCGGGAGGTTGCTCAACACCGGGGAGCTGTTTTTT.

This clonotype was recorded a few times. The chain uses TRBV9 and TRBJ2-7; TRBD2 agrees at 7 bases. V lost 3 bases and J lost 9; bases outside the gene matches: 3. The CDR3 runs to 11 residues. The germline gives CDR1 SGDLS, CDR2 YYNGEE. The CDR3 coding sequence is TGTGCCAGCAGCGCTGGGGAGGGGCAGTACTTC. It is translated as CASSAGEGQYF.

The CDR3 reads CASSLSSTEAFF. The CDR3 DNA reads as TGTGCCAGCAGCTTATCTTCCACTGAAGCTTTCTTT. The gene calls are TRBV7-9 and TRBJ1-1; D remains ambiguous. Germline-derived CDR1 and CDR2 are SEHNR and FQNEAQ (reference sequence). Trimming removed 2 bases from V and 4 bases from J, with 5 bases in between. This CDR3 has 12 residues.

This chain links TRBV4-3 with TRBJ2-1; 11 nucleotides align to TRBD2. The V gene's germline CDR1 is LGHNA and CDR2 YSLEER. This CDR3 has 18 residues. J gave up 1 base and V 0 bases, and 5 bases lay outside the gene matches. CDR3 residues: CASSQELASGRSYNEQFF. CDR3 DNA sequence: TGCGCCAGCAGCCAAGAGTTGGCTAGCGGGAGGTCCTACAATGAGCAGTTCTTC.

In this sample, this clonotype turned up a few times. The V gene is TRBV7-2, the J gene TRBJ2-7; 10 bases line up with TRBD2. Germline V gene sequence: CDR1 SGHTA, CDR2 FQGNSA. The CDR3 is made up of 13 amino acids. Trimming cost V 5 bases and J 11 bases; bases outside gene matches: 9. CDR3 DNA: TGTGCCAGCAGCCAACGGACCGGGACTAGCGAGTACTTC. As protein: CASSQRTGTSEYF.

The chain combines TRBV10-3 with TRBJ2-3, with unresolved D. The V end lost 4 bases, the J end lost 3 bases, and 8 bases lay between the germline ends. The CDR3 is 13 amino acids. CDR1 and CDR2 (germline): ENHRY, SYGVKD. CDR3 nucleotide sequence: TGTGCCATCAGTGGGTCGACTACAGATACGCAGTATTTT. Amino acids: CAISGSTTDTQYF.

This sequence joins TRBV7-3 and TRBJ2-7, with 9 bases lining up with TRBD1. V trimming: 5 bases; J trimming: 3 bases; junction bases outside the gene matches: 8. The germline CDR1 and CDR2 sequences are SGHTA and FQGTGA. The CDR3 runs 15 residues. The CDR3 sequence: CASSVSGTGLYEQYF. The CDR3 DNA reads TGTGCCAGCAGCGTCTCCGGGACAGGGCTCTACGAGCAGTACTTC.